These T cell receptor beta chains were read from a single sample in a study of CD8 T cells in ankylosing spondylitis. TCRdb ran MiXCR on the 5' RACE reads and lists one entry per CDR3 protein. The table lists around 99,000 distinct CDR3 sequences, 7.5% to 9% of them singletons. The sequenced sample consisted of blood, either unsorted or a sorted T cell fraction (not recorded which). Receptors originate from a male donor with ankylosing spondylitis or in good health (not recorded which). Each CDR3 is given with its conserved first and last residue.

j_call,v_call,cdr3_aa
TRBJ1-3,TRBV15,CATSKDRGPGNTIYF
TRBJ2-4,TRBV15,CATSRAALGFIQYF
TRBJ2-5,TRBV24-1,CATSGRGSEETQYF
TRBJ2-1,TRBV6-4,CASSRSGGNGYNEQFF
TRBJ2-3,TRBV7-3,CASSPTPGLLADTQYF
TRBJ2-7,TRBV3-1,CASSQDLTEQYF
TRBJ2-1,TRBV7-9,CAGDPHKTEYNEQFF
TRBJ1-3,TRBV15,CATTSAFSGNTIYF
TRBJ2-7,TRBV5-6,CASSLGAPYEQYF
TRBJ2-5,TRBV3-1,CASSQVRERETQYF
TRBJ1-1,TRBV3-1,CASSQEVTEAFF
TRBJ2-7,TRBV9,CASSATSGGLYEQYF
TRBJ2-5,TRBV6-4,CATPWLAPSYQETQYF
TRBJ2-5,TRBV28,CASSLRQGAGPWAQYF
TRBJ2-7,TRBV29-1,CSVLRTGGDEQYF
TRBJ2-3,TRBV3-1,CASTLGNTDTQYF
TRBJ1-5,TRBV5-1,CASSAEGLDNQPQHF
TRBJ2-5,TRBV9,CASSGPVETQYF
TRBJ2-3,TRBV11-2,CASRAPGSPFGDTQYF
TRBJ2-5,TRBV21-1,CASSTGGVPASGETQYF
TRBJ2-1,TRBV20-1,CCARDKTAISYNEQFF
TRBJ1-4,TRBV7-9,CASSLAGGEWEKLFF
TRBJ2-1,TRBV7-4,CASSSVSSSYNEQFF
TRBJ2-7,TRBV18,CASSQGQGYEQYF
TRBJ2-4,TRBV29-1,CSAKNDGNIQYF
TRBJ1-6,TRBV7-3,CASSLGVRGSEDSPLHF
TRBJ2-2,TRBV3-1,CASSQVRDRGRTGELFF
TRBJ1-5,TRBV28,CAIRQGNQPQHF
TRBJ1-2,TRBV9,CASSVAVDRNYGYTF
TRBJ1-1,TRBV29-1,CSVDGIRRDLEAFF
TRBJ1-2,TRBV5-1,CASSEGNYGYTF
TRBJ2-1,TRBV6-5,CASSYGQGTYNEQFF
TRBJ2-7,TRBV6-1,CASSESRPDHEQYF
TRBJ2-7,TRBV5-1,CASSLVFAGSSYEQYF
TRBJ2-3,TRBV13,CASSAGRTSADTQYF
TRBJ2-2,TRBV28,CASSSTLGTTGELFF
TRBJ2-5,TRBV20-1,CSARDLRAGGPLQETQYF
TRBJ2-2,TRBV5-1,CASSFNDVGELFF
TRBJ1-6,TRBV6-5,CASSYDRAYSPLHF